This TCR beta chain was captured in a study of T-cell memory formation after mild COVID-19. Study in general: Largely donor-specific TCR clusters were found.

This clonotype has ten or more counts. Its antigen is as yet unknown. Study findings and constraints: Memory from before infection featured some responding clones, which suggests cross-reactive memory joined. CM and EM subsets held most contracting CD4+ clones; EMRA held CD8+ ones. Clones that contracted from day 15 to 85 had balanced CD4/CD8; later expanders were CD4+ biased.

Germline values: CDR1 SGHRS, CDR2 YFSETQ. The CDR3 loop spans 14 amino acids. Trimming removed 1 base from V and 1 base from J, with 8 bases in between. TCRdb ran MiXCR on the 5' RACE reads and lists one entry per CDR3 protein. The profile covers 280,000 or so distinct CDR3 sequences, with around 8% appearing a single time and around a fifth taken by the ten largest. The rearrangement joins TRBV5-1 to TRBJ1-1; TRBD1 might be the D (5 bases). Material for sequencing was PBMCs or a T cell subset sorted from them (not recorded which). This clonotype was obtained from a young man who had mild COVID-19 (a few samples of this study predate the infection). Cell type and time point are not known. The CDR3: CASSLRGRNTEAFF. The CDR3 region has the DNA TGCGCCAGCAGCTTGCGGGGGAGGAACACTGAAGCTTTCTTT.